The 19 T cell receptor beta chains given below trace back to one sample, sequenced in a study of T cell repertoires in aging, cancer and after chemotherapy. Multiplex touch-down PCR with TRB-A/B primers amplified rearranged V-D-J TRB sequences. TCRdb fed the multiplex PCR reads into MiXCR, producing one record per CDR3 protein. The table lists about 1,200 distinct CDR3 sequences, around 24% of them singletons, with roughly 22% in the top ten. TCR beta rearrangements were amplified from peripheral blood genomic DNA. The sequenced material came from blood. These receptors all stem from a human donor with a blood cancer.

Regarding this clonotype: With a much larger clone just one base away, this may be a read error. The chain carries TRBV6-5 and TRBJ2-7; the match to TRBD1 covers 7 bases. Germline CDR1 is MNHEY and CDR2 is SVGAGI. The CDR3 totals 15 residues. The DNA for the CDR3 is TGTGCCATCAGTGAGGCAAGCCAGGGGGCCTACGAGCAGTACTTC. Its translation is CAISEASQGAYEQYF.

The DNA of the CDR3 is TGTGCCAGCTCAGGCGGACAGGGTAGAGAGCTGTTTTTT. Translation gives CASSGGQGRELFF. The chain uses TRBV18 and TRBJ2-2, with 8 nucleotides matching TRBD1. Germline V CDR1 and CDR2: KGHSH, LQKENI. CDR3 length: 13 residues. V dropped 5 bases and J dropped 11; count of bases not matched to a gene: 7.

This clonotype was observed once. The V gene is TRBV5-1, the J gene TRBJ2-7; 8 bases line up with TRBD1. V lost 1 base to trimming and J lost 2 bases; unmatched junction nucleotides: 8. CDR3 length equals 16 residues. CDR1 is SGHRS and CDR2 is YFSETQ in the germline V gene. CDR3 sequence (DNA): TGCGCCAGCAGCTTGTCCCCGGGACAGGCCCCCTACGAGCAGTACTTC. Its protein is CASSLSPGQAPYEQYF.

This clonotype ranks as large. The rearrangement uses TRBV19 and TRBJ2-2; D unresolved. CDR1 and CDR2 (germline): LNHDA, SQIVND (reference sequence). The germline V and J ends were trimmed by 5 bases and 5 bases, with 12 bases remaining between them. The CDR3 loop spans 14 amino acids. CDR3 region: CASSLSPRTGELFF. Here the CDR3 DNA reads TGTGCCAGTAGTCTGTCGCCGAGGACCGGGGAGCTGTTTTTT. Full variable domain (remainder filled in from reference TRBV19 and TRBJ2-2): DGGITQSPKYLFRKEGQNVTLSCEQNLNHDAMYWYRQDPGQGLRLIYYSQIVNDFQKGDIAEGYSVSREKKESFPLTVTSAQKNPTAFYLCASSLSPRTGELFFGEGSRLTVL.

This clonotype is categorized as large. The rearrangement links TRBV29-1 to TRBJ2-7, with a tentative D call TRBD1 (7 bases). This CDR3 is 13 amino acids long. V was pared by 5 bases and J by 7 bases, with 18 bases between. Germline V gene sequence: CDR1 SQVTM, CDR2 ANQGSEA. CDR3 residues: CSVQLTGAGEQYF. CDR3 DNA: TGCAGCGTTCAGCTAACAGGGGCGGGGGAGCAGTACTTC.

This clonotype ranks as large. This CDR3 reads CASSPGQGRELFF. The CDR3 nucleotides are TGTGCCAGCTCACCCGGACAGGGTAGAGAGCTGTTTTTT. This chain links TRBV18 with TRBJ2-2, with 8 bases fitting TRBD1. This CDR3 contains 13 residues. The germline V gene has CDR1 KGHSH and CDR2 LQKENI. With 3 bases clipped from V and 11 bases from J, the junction kept 5 bases outside the gene matches.

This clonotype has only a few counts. The CDR3 DNA sequence: TGTGCCAGCAGTTCTATATATTTTCGTACTAGCGGGGGGATAGGTGAGCAGTTCTTC. This gives the protein CASSSIYFRTSGGIGEQFF. The chain employs TRBV12-3 or TRBV12-4 and TRBJ2-1, with 12 bases identical to TRBD2. The CDR3 loop spans 19 amino acids. V gave up 4 bases and J gave up 9 bases; unmatched junction bases: 19.

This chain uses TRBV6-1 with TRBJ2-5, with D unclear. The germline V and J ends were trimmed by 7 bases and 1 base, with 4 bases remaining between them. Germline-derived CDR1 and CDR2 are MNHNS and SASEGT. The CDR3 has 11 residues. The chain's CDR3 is CASKSQETQYF. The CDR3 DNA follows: TGTGCCAGCAAGAGCCAAGAGACCCAGTACTTC.

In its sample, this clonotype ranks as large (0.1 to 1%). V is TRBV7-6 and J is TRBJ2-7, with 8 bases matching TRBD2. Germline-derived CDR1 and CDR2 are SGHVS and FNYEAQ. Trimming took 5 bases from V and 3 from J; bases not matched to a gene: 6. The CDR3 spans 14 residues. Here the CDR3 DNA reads TGTGCCAGCAGCGCGGGGGGCGGAGACTACGAGCAGTACTTC. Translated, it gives CASSAGGGDYEQYF.

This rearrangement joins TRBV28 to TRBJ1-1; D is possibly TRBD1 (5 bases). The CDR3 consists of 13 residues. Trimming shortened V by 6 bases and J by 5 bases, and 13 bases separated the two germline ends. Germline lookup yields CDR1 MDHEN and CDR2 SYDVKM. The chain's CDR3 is CASRGGGGTEAFF. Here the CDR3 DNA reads TGTGCCAGCAGGGGGGGGGGAGGTACTGAAGCTTTCTTT.

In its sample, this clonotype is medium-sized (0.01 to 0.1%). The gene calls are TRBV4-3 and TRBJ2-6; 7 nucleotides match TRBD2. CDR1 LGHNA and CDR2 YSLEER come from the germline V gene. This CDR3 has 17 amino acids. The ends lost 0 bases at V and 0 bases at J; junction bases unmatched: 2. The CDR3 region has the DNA TGCGCCAGCAGCCAAGAGGGGGGGAGCTCTGGGGCCAACGTCCTGACTTTC. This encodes CASSQEGGSSGANVLTF.

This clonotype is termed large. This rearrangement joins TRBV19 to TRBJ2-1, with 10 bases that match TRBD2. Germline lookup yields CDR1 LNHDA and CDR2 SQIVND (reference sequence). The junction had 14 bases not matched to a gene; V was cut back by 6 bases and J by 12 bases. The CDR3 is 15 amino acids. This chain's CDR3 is CASSGWTSGDSWQFF. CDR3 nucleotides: TGTGCCAGTAGCGGTTGGACTAGCGGAGACTCATGGCAGTTCTTC.

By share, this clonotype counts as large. The CDR3 sequence: CASSPSGVELFF. CDR3 in DNA: TGTGCCAGCAGCCCCAGCGGAGTGGAGCTGTTTTTT. The chain couples TRBV7-6 to TRBJ1-4, with D perhaps TRBD2 (5 bases). The tail of the sequence fits TRBJ2-2 better, so the J call may be wrong. Germline values: CDR1 SGHVS, CDR2 FNYEAQ. The CDR3 length is 12 residues.

The CDR3 DNA sequence: TGTGCCAGCAGCACCACTAGCGGGGGGTTCACCGAGCAGTACTTC. Protein product: CASSTTSGGFTEQYF. V is TRBV27 and J is TRBJ2-7, with 12 bases fitting TRBD2. This CDR3 is built from 15 residues. Germline lookup yields CDR1 MNHEY and CDR2 SMNVEV (reference sequence). Trimming cost V 6 bases and J 6 bases; bases outside gene matches: 9.

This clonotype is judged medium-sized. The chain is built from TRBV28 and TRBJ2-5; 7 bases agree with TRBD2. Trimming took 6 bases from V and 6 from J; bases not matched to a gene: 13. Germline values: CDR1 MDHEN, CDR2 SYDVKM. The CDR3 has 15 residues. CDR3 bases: TGTGCCAGCAGCCGGGGGAGGGACCCTGTGCAGACCCAGTACTTC. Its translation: CASSRGRDPVQTQYF.

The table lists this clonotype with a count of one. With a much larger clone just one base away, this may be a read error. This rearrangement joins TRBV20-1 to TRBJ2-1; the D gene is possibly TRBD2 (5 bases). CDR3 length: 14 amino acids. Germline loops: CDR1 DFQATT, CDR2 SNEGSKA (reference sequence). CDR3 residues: CSARDVAQDNEKFF. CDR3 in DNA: TGCAGTGCTAGAGACGTAGCGCAAGACAATGAGAAGTTCTTC.

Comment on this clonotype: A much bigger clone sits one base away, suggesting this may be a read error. The CDR3 bases are TGTGCCACCAGTGATCCTAGCGGGGGGTCCTGGTATGAGCAGTTCTTC. It translates to CATSDPSGGSWYEQFF. V gene TRBV24-1 combines with J gene TRBJ2-1; TRBD2 matches at 11 bases. Germline CDR1 reads KGHDR; CDR2 reads SFDVKD. Germline trimming cut 3 bases from V and 8 bases from J; bases unmatched to any gene: 8. This CDR3 region has 16 residues.

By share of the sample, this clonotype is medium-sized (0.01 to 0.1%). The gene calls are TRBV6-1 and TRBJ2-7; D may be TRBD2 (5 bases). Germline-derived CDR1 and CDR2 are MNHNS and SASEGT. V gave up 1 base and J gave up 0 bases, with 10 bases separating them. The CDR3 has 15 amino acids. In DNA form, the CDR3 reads TGTGCCAGCAGTGAAGGGCCGGGGAGCTCCTACGAGCAGTACTTC. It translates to CASSEGPGSSYEQYF.

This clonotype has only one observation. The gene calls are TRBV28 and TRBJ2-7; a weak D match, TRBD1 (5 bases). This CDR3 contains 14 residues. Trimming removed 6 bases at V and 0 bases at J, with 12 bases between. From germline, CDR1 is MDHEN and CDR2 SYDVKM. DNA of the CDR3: TGTGCCAGCAGACGTCAGGGCGACTCCTACGAGCAGTACTTC. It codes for CASRRQGDSYEQYF.